The following is a T cell receptor beta chain sequence with its context. Sequencing targeted TCR beta in blood CD8+ and CD4+ T cells. The multiple sclerosis controls, all treatment-naive patients, had relapsing-remitting disease that was stable or active. With random hexamers, reverse transcription was performed on about 0.5 to 1 ug of RNA. Coverage of TCR beta CDR3 amplification by immunoSEQ multiplex PCR extended to 54 Vbeta and 13 Jbeta. TCRdb analysed the immunoSEQ multiplex PCR reads with MiXCR anew, one entry per CDR3 protein. The sample lists a few hundred thousand distinct CDR3 sequences; approximately 90% were seen once. These data belong to a study of CD8 T cells in Susac syndrome. Trimming removed 2 bases from V and 0 bases from J, with 14 bases in between. This CDR3 contains 16 residues.

The chain is built from TRBV12-3 or TRBV12-4 and TRBJ2-7, with D perhaps matching TRBD1 or TRBD2 (5 bases each). The sequenced sample consisted of CD8+ T cells from PBMCs. This clonotype originated in a human donor with multiple sclerosis. The CDR3 nucleotides are TGTGCCAGCAGTTTAATGCGGCCAGGGAGCTCCTACGAGCAGTACTTC. Encoded protein: CASSLMRPGSSYEQYF.